This T cell receptor (beta chain) originates from a study of blood T cell repertoires in COVID-19. Study in general: Sources were T cells, B-cell-depleted T cells, or PBMCs; the material itself was cDNA or gDNA.

Here immunoSEQ multiplex PCR was the method, and the copy in TCRdb shows in-frame clones only, minus some. The table records 200,000 to 250,000 clones, 80% to 90% of them present only once. Clinical history reported by participants formed the basis on which cohorts were assigned. Germline V gene sequence: CDR1 MNHEY, CDR2 SMNVEV (reference sequence). This CDR3 region has 13 residues. Germline trimming cut 4 bases from V and 6 bases from J; bases unmatched to any gene: 2. The chain is built from TRBV27 and TRBJ2-4; 8 bases fit TRBD2. What was sequenced was PBMCs or T cells enriched from blood (not recorded which). The TCR sequence derives from a woman aged 40-49 years with acute COVID-19. The CDR3 reads CASSWAGGNIQYF. The CDR3 nucleotides read TGTGCCAGCAGTTGGGCGGGGGGAAACATTCAGTACTTC.